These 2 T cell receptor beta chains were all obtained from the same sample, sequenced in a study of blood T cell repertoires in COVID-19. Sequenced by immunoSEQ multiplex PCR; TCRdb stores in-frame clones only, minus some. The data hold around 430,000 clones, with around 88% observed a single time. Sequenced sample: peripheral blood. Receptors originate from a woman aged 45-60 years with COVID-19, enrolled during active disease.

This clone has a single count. The CDR3 bases are TGTGCCAGCAGCCCCCGTTCCGCGAACACCGGGGAGCTGTTTTTT. It is translated as CASSPRSANTGELFF. This rearrangement joins TRBV7-7 to TRBJ2-2; no reliable D call. Germline V gene sequence: CDR1 SSHAT, CDR2 FNYEAQ (reference sequence). The length of the CDR3 is 15 residues. The V and J ends lost 5 bases and 0 bases respectively, with 10 bases between them.

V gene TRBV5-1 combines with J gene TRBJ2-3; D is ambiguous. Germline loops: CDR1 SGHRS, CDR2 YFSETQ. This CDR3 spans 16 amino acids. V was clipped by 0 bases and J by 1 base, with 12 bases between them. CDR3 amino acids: CASSLEPGWGTDTQYF. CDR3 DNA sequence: TGCGCCAGCAGCTTGGAGCCGGGTTGGGGCACAGATACGCAGTATTTT. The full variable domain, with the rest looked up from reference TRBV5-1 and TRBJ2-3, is KAGVTQTPRYLIKTRGQQVTLSCSPISGHRSVSWYQQTPGQGLQFLFEYFSETQRNKGNFPGRFSGRQFSNSRSEMNVSTLELGDSALYLCASSLEPGWGTDTQYFGPGTRLTVL.